This paragraph covers one T cell receptor (beta chain) sequence. The antigen is undetermined. Time point indicated: sample taken at primary tumor resection. Whole RNA came from tumor, nontumor lung or frozen PBMC and was sequenced without being sorted. One entry per CDR3 protein, called by TCRdb with MiXCR from the 5' RACE reads. The sample yields 50,000 or so distinct CDR3 sequences, about 7.6% seen once. There are 15 residues in the CDR3. The junction had 5 bases not matched to a gene; V was cut back by 2 bases and J by 4 bases. CDR1 SGHTA and CDR2 FQGNSA come from the germline V gene. This sample stems from a study of spatial heterogeneity in lung cancer. Regarding the study as a whole: Compared with follow-up, resection was when ubiquitous expanded tumor TCRs appeared in blood more.

The chain employs TRBV7-2 and TRBJ2-5; 9 bases map to TRBD2. The TCR comes from a female donor with early-stage non-small cell lung cancer. The material was PBMCs, obtained at surgery. The CDR3 spells CASSLRGGRGETQYF. DNA of the CDR3: TGTGCCAGCAGCTTAAGGGGCGGGAGGGGAGAGACCCAGTACTTC.